This TCR beta chain was recorded in a study of vaccination effects on CD4 cells after COVID-19. Study-level findings and limits: Late after vaccination, infection- and vaccine-induced clones showed marked clonal contraction.

CDR3 size: 11 residues. V was cut by 0 bases and J by 7 bases, with 3 bases left in between. The germline CDR1 and CDR2 sequences are MNHNS and SASEGT. Sequenced by immunoSEQ multiplex PCR; TCRdb stores in-frame clones only, minus some. The table includes more than 30,000 clones, around 70% detected once. The authors isolated CD4+ T cells after around 11 days of culture. This clone occurred a few times. Its target is not known. The TCR comes from a human donor who received a COVID-19 vaccine. The J gene is TRBJ1-2, the V gene TRBV6-1; D gene uncertain. This specimen was CD4+ T cells from PBMCs cultured without peptide, taken before COVID-19 vaccination. The CDR3 sequence: CASSEAGGYTF. The CDR3, as DNA: TGTGCCAGCAGTGAAGCCGGTGGCTACACCTTC.